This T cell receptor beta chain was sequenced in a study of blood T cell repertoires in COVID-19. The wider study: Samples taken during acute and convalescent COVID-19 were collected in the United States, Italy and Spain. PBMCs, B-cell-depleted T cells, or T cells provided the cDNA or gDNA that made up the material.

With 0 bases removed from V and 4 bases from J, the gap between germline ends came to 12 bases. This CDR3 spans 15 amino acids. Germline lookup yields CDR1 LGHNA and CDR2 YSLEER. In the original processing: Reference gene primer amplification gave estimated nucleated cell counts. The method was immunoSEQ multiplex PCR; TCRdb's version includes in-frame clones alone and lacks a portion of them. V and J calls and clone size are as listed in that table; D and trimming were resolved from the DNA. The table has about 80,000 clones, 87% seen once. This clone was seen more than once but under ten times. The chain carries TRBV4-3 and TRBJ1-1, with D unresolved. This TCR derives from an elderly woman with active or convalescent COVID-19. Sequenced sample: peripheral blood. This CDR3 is CASSQDPLTSTEAFF. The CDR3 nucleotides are TGCGCCAGCAGCCAAGATCCCCTCACGAGCACTGAAGCTTTCTTT.